A selection of T cell receptor beta chains follows, all from one sample in a study of tumor-infiltrating lymphocytes in localized non-small cell lung cancer. Measured with immunoSEQ multiplex PCR; TCRdb has only the in-frame clones, and not every one. The sample carries approximately 10,000 clones, approximately 70% recorded once. Sequencing was done on a sample of uninvolved lung tissue not adjacent to the tumor. The source of these receptors is a human donor with non-small cell lung cancer. CDR3s include the opening cysteine and the closing phenylalanine or tryptophan. Fields, in order: V gene, CDR3 protein.

V gene: TRBV5-1; CDR3 protein: CASSRGTTEETQYF
V gene: TRBV7-8; CDR3 protein: CASSFTETQYF
V gene: TRBV11-2; CDR3 protein: CASSSRGFSGNTIYF
V gene: TRBV5-1; CDR3 protein: CATNLGGGLGNEQFF
V gene: TRBV5-1; CDR3 protein: CASSLQLVYNEQFF
V gene: TRBV5-5; CDR3 protein: CASSLGAAGPSYEQYF
V gene: TRBV29-1; CDR3 protein: CSVLGQYF
V gene: TRBV9; CDR3 protein: CASSVGEGRGETQYF
V gene: TRBV20-1; CDR3 protein: CSATEAGPGIF
V gene: TRBV14; CDR3 protein: CASSLKGYSSYNEQFF
V gene: TRBV28; CDR3 protein: CASSRGRASDTQYF